This T cell receptor beta chain was identified in a study of vaccination and CD4 T cells after COVID-19. The study, taken as a whole, reports: Early post-infection timepoints were missing, and relatively few convalescent patients were studied.

Germline V lookup: CDR1 SQVTM, CDR2 ANQGSEA. Trimming took 3 bases from V and 1 from J; bases not matched to a gene: 4. The CDR3 covers 14 residues. Cultured CD4+ T cell DNA was sequenced using the Oncomine TCR Beta short-read assay. The template was genomic DNA from cultured CD4+ T cells. TCRdb called the PCR reads again in MiXCR, with one record for every CDR3 protein. The table lists around 16,000 distinct CDR3 sequences, approximately 77% of them singletons. Treatment meaning: approximately 9-day PBMC culture with coronavirus spike peptide pools or control peptides (ViraFEST assay). TCRs were sequenced by ViraFEST after antigen-specific T cells had been expanded with peptide pools. This clonotype was recorded once. Its antigen is currently unknown.

The chain carries TRBV29-1 and TRBJ1-1, with TRBD1 matching over 8 bases. This sequence was found in a human donor who received a COVID-19 vaccine. The sequencing here drew on CD4+ T cells from blood, cultured in vitro, taken after SARS-CoV-2 vaccination. The CDR3 is CSVDRGQGNTEAFF. CDR3 nucleotides: TGCAGCGTTGACAGGGGGCAAGGGAACACTGAAGCTTTCTTT.